A single sample gave rise to the 12 T cell receptor beta chains below, sequenced in a study of shared clonotypes between healthy human individuals. Here immunoSEQ multiplex PCR was the method, and the copy in TCRdb shows in-frame clones only, minus some. The table records 450,000 to 650,000 clones, around 76% of them present only once. Specimen: PBMCs. All receptors derive from a woman aged 40 to 50 in good health. Some clones in this sample may be carry-over from other donors' samples.

The V call is TRBV5-4, the J call TRBJ2-1, with D uncertain. This CDR3 has 14 amino acids. CDR1 SGHNT and CDR2 YYREEE come from the germline V gene (reference sequence). V lost 4 bases and J 0 bases, leaving 8 bases between the germline ends. The CDR3 nucleotides read TGTGCCAGCAGCACACAGCGCTCCTACAATGAGCAGTTCTTC. It yields the protein CASSTQRSYNEQFF.

The rearrangement joins TRBV6-5 to TRBJ2-4, with TRBD1 identical over 12 bases. V lost 7 bases and J lost 6; bases outside the gene matches: 7. CDR1 and CDR2 from the germline V gene are MNHEY and SVGAGI. The CDR3 is 15 amino acids. The CDR3 loop is CASNRDRGPGNIQYF. The CDR3 DNA reads as TGTGCCAGCAACCGGGACAGGGGGCCGGGAAACATTCAGTACTTC.

CDR3 nucleotide sequence: TGTGCCAGTAGTACTAGGGAAACAGATACGCAGTATTTT. The encoded protein is CASSTRETDTQYF. The chain couples TRBV19 to TRBJ2-3; D unclear. Trimming removed 4 bases from V and 3 bases from J, with 8 bases in between. The CDR3 contains 13 residues. Germline loops: CDR1 LNHDA, CDR2 SQIVND (reference sequence).

V is TRBV19 and J is TRBJ1-2, with TRBD1 matching 7 bases. CDR1 LNHDA and CDR2 SQIVND come from the germline V gene (reference sequence). Trimming at V came to 5 bases and at J to 4 bases, leaving 7 bases not matched to a gene. The CDR3 contains 14 residues. The CDR3 nucleotides read TGTGCCAGTAGTGCCGGGACAGACTTCTATGGCTACACCTTC. It is translated as CASSAGTDFYGYTF.

This clone was counted only a few times. The chain links TRBV4-3 to TRBJ2-5, with D uncertain. This CDR3 is 14 amino acids long. Trimming removed 0 bases from V and 6 bases from J, with 11 bases in between. Germline V lookup: CDR1 LGHNA, CDR2 YSLEER. As DNA, the CDR3 is TGCGCCAGCAGCCAAGATGGGCAATGGCAGACCCAGTACTTC. It yields the protein CASSQDGQWQTQYF.

The chain joins TRBV6-5 to TRBJ2-3; D remains unclear. Germline lookup yields CDR1 MNHEY and CDR2 SVGAGI. The CDR3 has 12 amino acids. V was pared by 0 bases and J by 7 bases, with 5 bases between. CDR3 sequence reads: CASSYSPYTQYF. CDR3 nucleotide sequence: TGTGCCAGCAGTTACTCACCCTATACGCAGTATTTT.

As for this clone: Germline is not matched at one junction end, which may reflect a read error. V is TRBV11-3 and J is TRBJ2-7, with TRBD2 identical over 10 bases. Germline values: CDR1 SGHNT, CDR2 YENEEA. The CDR3 has 17 residues. The CDR3 protein is CASSIELAGSGRDEQYF. The CDR3 bases are TGTGCCAGCAGCATAGAACTAGCGGGGAGTGGGAGGGACGAGCAGTACTTC.

V is TRBV19 and J is TRBJ1-5; 9 bases map to TRBD1. In germline, CDR1 is LNHDA, CDR2 SQIVND (reference sequence). V trimming: 4 bases; J trimming: 4 bases; junction bases outside the gene matches: 5. There are 15 residues in the CDR3. DNA of the CDR3: TGTGCCAGTAGTACGGACAGGGGTGGAAATCAGCCCCAGCATTTT. It codes for CASSTDRGGNQPQHF.

This clone was seen more than once but under ten times. The rearrangement joins TRBV6-4 to TRBJ1-5, with D possibly matching TRBD1 (6 bases). Germline loops: CDR1 MRHNA, CDR2 SNTAGT. The CDR3 sequence is 14 residues long. V lost 3 bases, J lost 7 bases, and 13 bases lay in between. The DNA for the CDR3 is TGTGCCAGCAGTGAACAGGGTGACCGGCAGCCCCAGCATTTT. Amino acid sequence: CASSEQGDRQPQHF.

V and J are TRBV14 and TRBJ2-7; 10 nucleotides agree with TRBD1. The V and J ends lost 4 bases and 7 bases, in that order; junction bases with no gene match: 10. The CDR3 sequence is 15 residues long. Germline-derived CDR1 and CDR2 are SGHDN and FVKESK. The CDR3 DNA sequence: TGTGCCAGCAGCCCGACAGGGGGCTATTCGTTTGAGCAGTACTTC. It codes for CASSPTGGYSFEQYF.

V gene TRBV28 combines with J gene TRBJ2-7; 9 bases map to TRBD2. V gave up 7 bases and J gave up 1 base; unmatched junction bases: 14. The V gene's germline CDR1 is MDHEN and CDR2 SYDVKM. This CDR3 has 17 residues. The CDR3 here is CASTGLRLAEESYEQYF. For the CDR3, the DNA is TGTGCCAGCACAGGGCTCAGACTAGCGGAGGAGTCCTACGAGCAGTACTTC. Together with reference TRBV28 and TRBJ2-7, the CDR3 gives the full variable domain: DVKVTQSSRYLVKRTGEKVFLECVQDMDHENMFWYRQDPGLGLRLIYFSYDVKMKEKGDIPEGYSVSREKKERFSLILESASTNQTSMYLCASTGLRLAEESYEQYFGPGTRLTVT.

With regard to this clone: The same CDR3 is also encoded by other DNA sequences in this sample. V and J are TRBV5-6 and TRBJ2-1; no definite D call. Germline lookup yields CDR1 SGHDT and CDR2 YYEEEE. This CDR3 comprises 11 residues. Trimming shortened V by 0 bases and J by 8 bases, and 3 bases separated the two germline ends. The CDR3 bases are TGTGCCAGCAGCTTGGGTTATGAGCAGTTCTTC. It is translated as CASSLGYEQFF.